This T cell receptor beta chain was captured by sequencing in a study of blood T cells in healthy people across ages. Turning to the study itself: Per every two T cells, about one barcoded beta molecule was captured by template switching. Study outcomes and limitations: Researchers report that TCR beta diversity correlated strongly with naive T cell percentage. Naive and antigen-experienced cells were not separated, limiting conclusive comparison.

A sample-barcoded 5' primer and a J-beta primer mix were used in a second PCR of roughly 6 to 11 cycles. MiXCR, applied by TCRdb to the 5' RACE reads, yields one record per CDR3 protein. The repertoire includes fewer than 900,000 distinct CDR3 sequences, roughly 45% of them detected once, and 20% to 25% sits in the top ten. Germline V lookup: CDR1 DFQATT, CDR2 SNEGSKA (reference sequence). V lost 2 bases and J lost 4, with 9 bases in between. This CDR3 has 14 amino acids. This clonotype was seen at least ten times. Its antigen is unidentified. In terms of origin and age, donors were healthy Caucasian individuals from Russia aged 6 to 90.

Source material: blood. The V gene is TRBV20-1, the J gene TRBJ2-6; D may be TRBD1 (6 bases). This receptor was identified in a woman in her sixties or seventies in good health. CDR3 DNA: TGCAGTGCTAGAACAGGGTCCGGGGCCAACGTCCTGACTTTC. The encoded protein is CSARTGSGANVLTF.